The 9 T cell receptor beta chains in this list originate from one sample, sequenced in a study of post-analysis software for immune sequencing data. Overall study findings and caveats: Patients used about 5 TRBV segments, including TRBV5-6, TRBV5-1 and TRBV20-1, more often than controls.

Which antigens these TCRs recognize remains unknown. Included in the TCR beta cDNA libraries were unique molecular identifiers. Via MiXCR, TCRdb re-called the PCR reads, giving one row per CDR3 protein. The top ten clones hold about 0.5% of a sample with fewer than 850,000 distinct CDR3 sequences, about 27% of them seen once. Source material: blood. The receptors come from a girl under 18 with multiple sclerosis.

The chain carries TRBV29-1 and TRBJ2-2, with TRBD1 identical over 9 bases. Per germline, CDR1 SQVTM and CDR2 ANQGSEA. The CDR3 has 13 residues. V was pared by 8 bases and J by 7 bases, with 8 bases of the junction left unmatched. CDR3 coding DNA: TGCAGCTCGCGGACAGGGGTAGGCGGGGAGCTGTTTTTT. Translation: CSSRTGVGGELFF.

The V call is TRBV20-1, the J call TRBJ1-5; 7 nucleotides align to TRBD1. The CDR3 consists of 16 residues. CDR1 is DFQATT and CDR2 is SNEGSKA in the germline V gene (reference sequence). The V and J ends lost 1 base and 3 bases, in that order; junction bases with no gene match: 9. In DNA, the CDR3 is TGCAGTGCTAGAGGCAGGGGGGGCGCATACAATCAGCCCCAGCATTTT. The encoded protein is CSARGRGGAYNQPQHF.

This clonotype occurred many times. The chain is built from TRBV12-3 or TRBV12-4 and TRBJ2-5; D unclear. The CDR3 covers 12 residues. V gave up 5 bases and J gave up 1 base, with 5 bases separating them. The CDR3 reads CASSRLQETQYF. The CDR3 DNA sequence: TGTGCCAGCAGTAGACTCCAAGAGACCCAGTACTTC.

A few counts support this clonotype. The chain recombines TRBV12-3 or TRBV12-4 with TRBJ1-1, with D possibly being TRBD1 (5 bases). This CDR3 has 13 amino acids. Trimming took 2 bases from V and 7 from J, leaving 11 bases between them. Here the CDR3 DNA reads TGTGCCAGCAGTTTACGCAGGGACGGTGAAGCTTTCTTT. It translates to CASSLRRDGEAFF.

This clonotype was seen repeatedly, ten times or more. J is TRBJ2-6 and V is TRBV20-1; D remains unclear. The CDR3 loop spans 14 amino acids. Germline CDR1 DFQATT, CDR2 SNEGSKA (reference sequence). The V end lost 3 bases, the J end lost 4 bases, and 10 bases lay between the germline ends. The CDR3 loop is CSASVVPGANVLTF. Here the CDR3 DNA reads TGCAGTGCTAGTGTCGTCCCCGGGGCCAACGTCCTGACTTTC.

This clonotype has a handful of counts. This chain links TRBV7-9 with TRBJ2-1; the D gene is possibly TRBD1 (5 bases). The CDR3 is 14 amino acids. Germline CDR1 reads SEHNR; CDR2 reads FQNEAQ (reference sequence). Trimming took off 0 bases at V and 11 bases at J, with 14 bases between the two ends. CDR3 loop: CASSLAADSYKQFF. CDR3 bases: TGTGCCAGCAGCTTAGCGGCCGACAGTTACAAGCAGTTCTTC.

This clonotype was seen only a few times. V gene TRBV12-3 or TRBV12-4 combines with J gene TRBJ2-5; D call uncertain. The CDR3 is made up of 13 amino acids. The germline V and J ends were trimmed by 3 bases and 5 bases, with 10 bases remaining between them. The CDR3 DNA sequence: TGTGCCAGCAGTTTCCGCCGGGCGGAGACCCAGTACTTC. Its protein product is CASSFRRAETQYF.

V gene TRBV4-3 combines with J gene TRBJ2-1; D is unclear. The germline V and J ends were trimmed by 4 bases and 10 bases, with 26 bases remaining between them. The CDR3 totals 17 residues. The germline CDR1 and CDR2 sequences are LGHNA and YSLEER. CDR3 sequence reads: CASSPYLEPPSSYEQFF. The CDR3 nucleotides are TGCGCCAGCAGCCCCTATCTAGAGCCACCGAGCTCCTACGAGCAGTTCTTC.

V usage is TRBV20-1 and J usage is TRBJ1-1; no clear D gene. The germline CDR1 and CDR2 sequences are DFQATT and SNEGSKA (reference sequence). The CDR3 is 15 residues long. V was pared by 0 bases and J by 1 base, with 12 bases between. In DNA, the CDR3 is TGCAGTGCTAGAGAGTTGGGGATGGGGAACACTGAAGCTTTCTTT. Residues: CSARELGMGNTEAFF.